These T cell receptor beta chains were read from a single sample in a study of blood T cells in healthy people across ages. TCRdb analysed the 5' RACE reads with MiXCR anew, one entry per CDR3 protein. The repertoire holds about 1.7 million distinct CDR3 sequences, with 25% to 30% as singletons. The sequencing input was blood. The receptors were sampled from a woman aged 25 to 39 in good health. Both conserved end residues are trimmed from each CDR3.

J gene	V gene	CDR3 length	CDR3 protein
TRBJ2-1	TRBV9	12	ASGVELAVYEQF
TRBJ2-5	TRBV3-1	10	ASSHGLAGQY
TRBJ1-2	TRBV29-1	10	SVDTPGYGYT
TRBJ2-1	TRBV2	13	ASSASGGQLGEQF
TRBJ1-5	TRBV2	13	ASRSGGFSNQPQH
TRBJ2-7	TRBV28	10	ASRPGRGEQY
TRBJ2-1	TRBV29-1	13	SVDGAGGTGNEQF
TRBJ2-1	TRBV7-8	13	ASSYWELPGNEQF
TRBJ1-1	TRBV5-1	12	ASSFTGAGSEAF
TRBJ2-1	TRBV2	11	ASTSGGADEQF
TRBJ2-7	TRBV10-1	14	ASSFRDYQRNYEQY
TRBJ1-2	TRBV29-1	11	SVEDRGNDGYT
TRBJ2-7	TRBV18	14	ASSPESGLAAYEQY
TRBJ2-1	TRBV7-2	13	ASSLSRGVNNEQF
TRBJ2-5	TRBV2	11	ASSEVPWETQY
TRBJ2-7	TRBV20-1	12	SARDGLAGARQY
TRBJ2-1	TRBV12-3/TRBV12-4	12	ASSLRARYNEQF
NA	TRBV12-3/TRBV12-4	15	ASSYGSGTGGRGEQY
TRBJ2-4	TRBV27	13	ASSLSPGGQNIQY
TRBJ2-7	TRBV5-1	12	ASSYGQQTYEQY
TRBJ2-3	TRBV7-9	13	AQRDSTVSTDTQY
TRBJ2-5	TRBV7-6	10	ASSVTPETQY
TRBJ1-5	TRBV7-6	15	ASSSRGRLLSNQPQH
TRBJ1-1	TRBV20-1	11	SAPGSANTEAF
TRBJ1-1	TRBV25-1	11	ASSLQGNAEAF
TRBJ2-1	TRBV29-1	12	SVVQGSGGNEQF
TRBJ1-1	TRBV9	12	ASSLGDRGAEAF
TRBJ1-3	TRBV6-5	16	ASSYSPGGRFSGNTIY
TRBJ2-1	TRBV18	13	ASSPDGNNYNEQF
TRBJ2-2	TRBV7-9	12	ASSLETRTGELF